This T cell receptor (beta chain) was recorded in a study of shared clonotypes between healthy human individuals. Division of CD4+ cells produced a CD45RA+ naive subset and a CD45RA-negative memory subset. The genomic DNA of each subset was split evenly across several immunoSEQ plates. A 200 ng quantity of DNA, roughly 32,000 T cell genomes, went into the sorted-subset replicate PCRs. Sequencing was performed with immunoSEQ multiplex PCR; in TCRdb, only in-frame clones are kept and a portion is missing. This table holds about 2.4 million clones, more than 85% found once. Findings and caveats of the study: Generally, estimated richness proved larger in naive subsets than it did in memory subsets.

Comments on this clone: Its antigen is currently unknown. At the DNA level, this CDR3 is encoded by other sequences in the same sample as well.

CDR1 and CDR2 from the germline V gene are SNHLY and FYNNEI. The CDR3 totals 13 residues. Trimming shortened V by 2 bases and J by 7 bases, and 9 bases separated the two germline ends. The genes are TRBV2 and TRBJ1-5; D perhaps matches TRBD1 (5 bases). The receptor was derived from a man younger than 30 in good health. Some clones in this sample may be carry-over from other donors' samples. Sequenced: naive CD4+ T cells from PBMCs. Indicated subset: CD45RA+ positively selected. The CDR3 DNA is TGTGCCAGCAGTGAACAGGGTGGGCAGCCCCAGCATTTT. Translating it yields CASSEQGGQPQHF.